Following are 18 T cell receptor beta chains from one sample sequenced in a study of cytomegalovirus exposure and HLA in healthy donors. In the PCR, 60 Vbeta and 13 Jbeta primers were used. Produced via immunoSEQ multiplex PCR; TCRdb's table is partial and in-frame only. The sample shows 85,000 to 120,000 clones, around 63% of them seen only once. The sequenced sample was PBMCs. These receptors were obtained from a human donor in good health.

Points on this clone: Other DNA sequences within the sample encode an identical CDR3. CDR3 bases: TGCGCCAGCAGCTTGGACAGGGCCTACGAGCAGTACTTC. Protein: CASSLDRAYEQYF. The rearrangement uses TRBV5-1 and TRBJ2-7; D may be TRBD1 (6 bases). The V gene's germline CDR1 is SGHRS and CDR2 YFSETQ. The CDR3 totals 13 residues. The germline V and J ends were trimmed by 0 bases and 2 bases, with 6 bases remaining between them.

The chain employs TRBV5-5 and TRBJ2-7, with D possibly TRBD1 on 6 matching bases. CDR1 is SGHKS, CDR2 YYEKEE, per germline (reference sequence). V shed 4 bases and J shed 2 bases, with 13 bases lying between them. This CDR3 is built from 14 residues. The CDR3 sequence: CASSSPQGTYEQYF. The DNA of the CDR3 is TGTGCCAGCAGCAGCCCGCAGGGGACCTACGAGCAGTACTTC.

The V gene is TRBV5-1, the J gene TRBJ2-1; D is ambiguous. The CDR3 covers 16 residues. Trimming shortened V by 4 bases and J by 5 bases, and 19 bases separated the two germline ends. Per the germline V gene, CDR1 is SGHRS and CDR2 is YFSETQ. The CDR3 sequence: CASSGTVASSDNEQFF. CDR3 DNA: TGCGCCAGCAGCGGAACGGTAGCCTCTTCCGACAATGAGCAGTTCTTC.

The chain links TRBV7-9 to TRBJ2-2; D is unresolved. There are 12 residues in the CDR3. CDR1 and CDR2 (germline): SEHNR, FQNEAQ (reference sequence). The V gene lost 5 bases and the J gene lost 4 bases, with 5 bases spanning the gap. In DNA, the CDR3 is TGTGCCAGCAGCCCGGGCACCGGGGAGCTGTTTTTT. Translating gives CASSPGTGELFF.

The V and J genes are TRBV30 and TRBJ2-5; the match to TRBD1 covers 7 bases. The V gene end was trimmed by 0 bases and the J gene end by 5 bases; junction bases not matched to a gene: 9. CDR1 GTSNPN and CDR2 SVGIG come from the germline V gene (reference sequence). This CDR3 has 15 residues. CDR3 sequence reads: CAWSVQGQMRETQYF. CDR3 DNA: TGTGCCTGGAGTGTACAGGGACAGATGAGGGAGACCCAGTACTTC.

The chain links TRBV7-8 to TRBJ2-7; the match to TRBD2 covers 8 bases. The V gene's germline CDR1 is SGHVS and CDR2 FQNEAQ. With V trimmed by 7 bases and J by 0 bases, 8 bases remained unmatched. This CDR3 has 15 residues. CDR3 DNA: TGTGCCAGCACCCCCTCTACTAGCGGCTCCTACGAGCAGTACTTC. Amino acid sequence: CASTPSTSGSYEQYF. The full variable domain, its missing parts supplied by reference TRBV7-8 and TRBJ2-7, is GAGVSQSPRYKVAKRGQDVALRCDPISGHVSLFWYQQALGQGPEFLTYFQNEAQLDKSGLPSDRFFAERPEGSVSTLKIQRTQQEDSAVYLCASTPSTSGSYEQYFGPGTRLTVT.

The CDR3: CASSGQGLSYNEQFF. In DNA form, the CDR3 reads TGCGCCAGCAGCGGCCAGGGGCTCTCCTACAATGAGCAGTTCTTC. The chain recombines TRBV5-1 with TRBJ2-1, with D possibly TRBD1 on 6 matching bases. V was trimmed by 4 bases and J by 0 bases, leaving 11 bases between them. The CDR3 sequence is 15 residues long. Germline CDR1 reads SGHRS; CDR2 reads YFSETQ.

The CDR3 DNA sequence: TGTGCCAGCAGCTTCTCTAGCTATGGCGGGGAGCTGTTTTTT. Its translation is CASSFSSYGGELFF. J is TRBJ2-2 and V is TRBV5-5, with D possibly TRBD2 on 5 matching bases. This CDR3 has 14 residues. Trimming removed 2 bases at V and 7 bases at J, with 12 bases between. Per germline, CDR1 SGHKS and CDR2 YYEKEE (reference sequence). Together with reference TRBV5-5 and TRBJ2-2, the CDR3 gives the full variable domain: DAGVTQSPTHLIKTRGQQVTLRCSPISGHKSVSWYQQVLGQGPQFIFQYYEKEERGRGNFPDRFSARQFPNYSSELNVNALLLGDSALYLCASSFSSYGGELFFGEGSRLTVL.

V usage is TRBV21-1 and J usage is TRBJ2-3; TRBD2 is taken as the D call from the table, unchecked against the DNA. TRBV21-1 is annotated as a pseudogene. This CDR3 has 17 residues. The CDR3 protein is CASSKAGTSGITDTQYF. CDR3 nucleotide sequence: TGTGCCAGCAGCAAAGCTGGGACTAGCGGGATCACAGATACGCAGTATTTT.

This clone was seen a few times. The gene calls are TRBV10-3 and TRBJ2-7; 14 bases align to TRBD2. Germline V lookup: CDR1 ENHRY, CDR2 SYGVKD. The CDR3 is 15 amino acids. V lost 7 bases to trimming and J lost 5 bases; unmatched junction nucleotides: 7. CDR3 in amino acids: CAIKRLAGGPDEQYF. CDR3 bases: TGTGCCATCAAGAGACTAGCGGGAGGGCCAGACGAGCAGTACTTC.

The V gene is TRBV7-9, the J gene TRBJ2-1; perhaps TRBD2 as D (6 bases). The CDR3 contains 15 residues. V lost 1 base and J lost 8, with 15 bases in between. From germline, CDR1 is SEHNR and CDR2 FQNEAQ (reference sequence). DNA of the CDR3: TGTGCCAGCAGCTTAGGGTCTAGCGTAGAAGATGAGCAGTTCTTC. This translates into CASSLGSSVEDEQFF.

This sequence joins TRBV18 and TRBJ1-2; tentative D call: TRBD1 (6 bases). CDR1 and CDR2 from the germline V gene are KGHSH and LQKENI. V dropped 4 bases and J dropped 4 bases, with 10 bases sitting between them. The CDR3 is 13 amino acids. CDR3 residues: CASSLRTVYGYTF. DNA for the CDR3: TGTGCCAGCTCACTCAGGACAGTCTATGGCTACACCTTC.

This clone is medium-sized within its sample. CDR3 protein: CASSGTGSRAFF. In DNA, the CDR3 is TGTGCCAGCAGCGGCACAGGGTCCCGAGCTTTCTTT. The chain has TRBV6-1 and TRBJ1-1, with a possible D match to TRBD1 (6 bases). Germline V gene lookup returns CDR1 MNHNS and CDR2 SASEGT. V lost 6 bases, J lost 10 bases, and 15 bases lay in between. The CDR3 is made up of 12 amino acids.

This chain joins TRBV27 and TRBJ1-5, with a weak D call TRBD1 (6 bases). The CDR3 contains 13 residues. The ends were cut back, 4 bases at V and 6 bases at J, with 10 bases in the middle. Germline V gene sequence: CDR1 MNHEY, CDR2 SMNVEV (reference sequence). The DNA of the CDR3 is TGTGCCAGCAGTTACAGGGTTGGTCAGCCCCAGCATTTT. Translation: CASSYRVGQPQHF.

Points on this clone: Other DNA sequences within the sample encode an identical CDR3. Here the CDR3 DNA reads TGTGCCAGCAGACGACAGGGACAAGAGACCCAGTACTTC. Its protein product is CASRRQGQETQYF. The V gene is TRBV6-1, the J gene TRBJ2-5; 7 bases fit TRBD1. The CDR3 covers 13 residues. Losses at the gene ends were 6 bases for V and 2 bases for J; bases not matched to a gene: 3. Germline lookup yields CDR1 MNHNS and CDR2 SASEGT.

In its sample, this clone was seen a few times. This chain uses TRBV4-1 with TRBJ2-3; 7 bases line up with TRBD1. V was pared by 5 bases and J by 4 bases, with 9 bases of the junction left unmatched. The CDR3 covers 15 residues. The germline CDR1 and CDR2 sequences are MGHRA and YSYEKL. For the CDR3, the DNA is TGCGCCAGCAGCGCCAGGATGACAGGGTCAGATACGCAGTATTTT. This codes for CASSARMTGSDTQYF.

The chain uses TRBV28 and TRBJ2-3; no clear D. Germline CDR1 reads MDHEN; CDR2 reads SYDVKM. The CDR3 is 14 amino acids. V lost 4 bases and J 4 bases, leaving 12 bases between the germline ends. This CDR3 is CASSSHLIPDTQYF. CDR3 in DNA: TGTGCCAGCAGTTCTCACTTGATCCCAGATACGCAGTATTTT.

The chain joins TRBV6-6 to TRBJ2-7, with 13 positions matching TRBD2. Germline trimming cut 5 bases from V and 9 bases from J; bases unmatched to any gene: 7. The CDR3 totals 14 residues. Germline-derived CDR1 and CDR2 are MNHNY and SVGAGI (reference sequence). CDR3 bases: TGTGCCAGCAGTCCTGGACTAGCGGGAGAGGCGCAGTACTTC. Protein product: CASSPGLAGEAQYF.